This TCR beta chain was recovered during a study of T cells after yellow fever vaccination. This clonotype was observed a handful of times. MiXCR was run by TCRdb on the 5' RACE reads, yielding one entry per CDR3 protein. The sample consists of some 340,000 distinct CDR3 sequences, roughly 10% of them appearing once. CDR1 SGHDT and CDR2 YYEEEE come from the germline V gene. The V and J ends lost 4 bases and 7 bases, in that order; junction bases with no gene match: 10. The CDR3 has 15 residues. The source of this sequence is a man younger than 35 who received the YFV17D yellow fever vaccine. This chain connects TRBV5-6 to TRBJ1-4; the match to TRBD1 covers 7 bases. The sample consisted of CD4+ T cells sorted from PBMCs, taken 45 days after the yellow fever booster vaccination. In nucleotides, the CDR3 is TGTGCCAGCAGCCCTAGACAGGGTCGGGGTGAAAAACTGTTTTTT. Translating gives CASSPRQGRGEKLFF.